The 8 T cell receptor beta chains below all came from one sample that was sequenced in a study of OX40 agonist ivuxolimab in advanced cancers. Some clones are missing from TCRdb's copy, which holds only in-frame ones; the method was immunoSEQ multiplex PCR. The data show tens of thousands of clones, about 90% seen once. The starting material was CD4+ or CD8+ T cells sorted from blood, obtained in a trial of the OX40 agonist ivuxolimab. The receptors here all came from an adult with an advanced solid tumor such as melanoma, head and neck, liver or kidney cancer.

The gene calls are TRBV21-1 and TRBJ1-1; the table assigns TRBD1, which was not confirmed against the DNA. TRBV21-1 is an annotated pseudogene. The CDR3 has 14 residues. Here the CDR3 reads CASSTGQENTEAFF. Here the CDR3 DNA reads TGTGCCAGCAGCACCGGACAGGAGAACACTGAAGCTTTCTTT.

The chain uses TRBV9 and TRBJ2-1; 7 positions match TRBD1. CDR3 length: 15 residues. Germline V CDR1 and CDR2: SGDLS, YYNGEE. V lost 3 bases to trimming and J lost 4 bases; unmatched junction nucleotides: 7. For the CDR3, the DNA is TGTGCCAGCAGCGCCCGGGACAGTCCATACAATGAGCAGTTCTTC. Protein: CASSARDSPYNEQFF.

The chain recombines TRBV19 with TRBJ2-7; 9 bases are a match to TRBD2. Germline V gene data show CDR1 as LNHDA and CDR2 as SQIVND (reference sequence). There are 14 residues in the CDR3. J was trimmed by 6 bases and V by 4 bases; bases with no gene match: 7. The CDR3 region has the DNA TGTGCCAGTAGTAAGCTAGCGGGACCCTCCGAGCAGTACTTC. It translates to CASSKLAGPSEQYF.

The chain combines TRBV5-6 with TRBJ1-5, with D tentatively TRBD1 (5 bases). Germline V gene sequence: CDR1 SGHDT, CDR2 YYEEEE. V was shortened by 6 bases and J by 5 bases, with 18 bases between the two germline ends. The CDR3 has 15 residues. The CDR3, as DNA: TGTGCCAGCACTTTAACTGGGACGGGGTATCAGCCCCAGCATTTT. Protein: CASTLTGTGYQPQHF.

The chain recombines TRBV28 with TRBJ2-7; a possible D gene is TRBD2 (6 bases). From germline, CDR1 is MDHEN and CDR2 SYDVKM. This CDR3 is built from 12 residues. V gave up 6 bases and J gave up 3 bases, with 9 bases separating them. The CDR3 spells CASSLADYEQYF. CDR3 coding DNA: TGTGCCAGCAGCTTAGCGGACTACGAGCAGTACTTC.

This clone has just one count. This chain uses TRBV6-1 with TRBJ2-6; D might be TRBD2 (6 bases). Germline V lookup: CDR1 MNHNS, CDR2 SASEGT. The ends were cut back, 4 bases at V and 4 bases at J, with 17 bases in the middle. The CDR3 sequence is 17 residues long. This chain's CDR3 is CASSGQMGGTGANVLTF. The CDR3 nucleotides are TGTGCCAGCAGTGGCCAAATGGGGGGTACAGGGGCCAACGTCCTGACTTTC.

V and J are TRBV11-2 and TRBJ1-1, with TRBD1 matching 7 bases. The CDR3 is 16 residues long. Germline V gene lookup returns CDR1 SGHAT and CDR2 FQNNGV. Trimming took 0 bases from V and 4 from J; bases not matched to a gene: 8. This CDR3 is CASSLDLIQGGTEAFF. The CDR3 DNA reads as TGTGCCAGCAGCTTAGATCTGATCCAGGGGGGCACTGAAGCTTTCTTT.

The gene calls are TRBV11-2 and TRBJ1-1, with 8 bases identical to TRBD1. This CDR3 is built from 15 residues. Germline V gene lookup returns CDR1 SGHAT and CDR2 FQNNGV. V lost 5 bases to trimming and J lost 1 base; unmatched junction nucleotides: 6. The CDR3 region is CASSERQGRNTEAFF. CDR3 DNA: TGTGCCAGCAGCGAGAGACAGGGGAGGAACACTGAAGCTTTCTTT.